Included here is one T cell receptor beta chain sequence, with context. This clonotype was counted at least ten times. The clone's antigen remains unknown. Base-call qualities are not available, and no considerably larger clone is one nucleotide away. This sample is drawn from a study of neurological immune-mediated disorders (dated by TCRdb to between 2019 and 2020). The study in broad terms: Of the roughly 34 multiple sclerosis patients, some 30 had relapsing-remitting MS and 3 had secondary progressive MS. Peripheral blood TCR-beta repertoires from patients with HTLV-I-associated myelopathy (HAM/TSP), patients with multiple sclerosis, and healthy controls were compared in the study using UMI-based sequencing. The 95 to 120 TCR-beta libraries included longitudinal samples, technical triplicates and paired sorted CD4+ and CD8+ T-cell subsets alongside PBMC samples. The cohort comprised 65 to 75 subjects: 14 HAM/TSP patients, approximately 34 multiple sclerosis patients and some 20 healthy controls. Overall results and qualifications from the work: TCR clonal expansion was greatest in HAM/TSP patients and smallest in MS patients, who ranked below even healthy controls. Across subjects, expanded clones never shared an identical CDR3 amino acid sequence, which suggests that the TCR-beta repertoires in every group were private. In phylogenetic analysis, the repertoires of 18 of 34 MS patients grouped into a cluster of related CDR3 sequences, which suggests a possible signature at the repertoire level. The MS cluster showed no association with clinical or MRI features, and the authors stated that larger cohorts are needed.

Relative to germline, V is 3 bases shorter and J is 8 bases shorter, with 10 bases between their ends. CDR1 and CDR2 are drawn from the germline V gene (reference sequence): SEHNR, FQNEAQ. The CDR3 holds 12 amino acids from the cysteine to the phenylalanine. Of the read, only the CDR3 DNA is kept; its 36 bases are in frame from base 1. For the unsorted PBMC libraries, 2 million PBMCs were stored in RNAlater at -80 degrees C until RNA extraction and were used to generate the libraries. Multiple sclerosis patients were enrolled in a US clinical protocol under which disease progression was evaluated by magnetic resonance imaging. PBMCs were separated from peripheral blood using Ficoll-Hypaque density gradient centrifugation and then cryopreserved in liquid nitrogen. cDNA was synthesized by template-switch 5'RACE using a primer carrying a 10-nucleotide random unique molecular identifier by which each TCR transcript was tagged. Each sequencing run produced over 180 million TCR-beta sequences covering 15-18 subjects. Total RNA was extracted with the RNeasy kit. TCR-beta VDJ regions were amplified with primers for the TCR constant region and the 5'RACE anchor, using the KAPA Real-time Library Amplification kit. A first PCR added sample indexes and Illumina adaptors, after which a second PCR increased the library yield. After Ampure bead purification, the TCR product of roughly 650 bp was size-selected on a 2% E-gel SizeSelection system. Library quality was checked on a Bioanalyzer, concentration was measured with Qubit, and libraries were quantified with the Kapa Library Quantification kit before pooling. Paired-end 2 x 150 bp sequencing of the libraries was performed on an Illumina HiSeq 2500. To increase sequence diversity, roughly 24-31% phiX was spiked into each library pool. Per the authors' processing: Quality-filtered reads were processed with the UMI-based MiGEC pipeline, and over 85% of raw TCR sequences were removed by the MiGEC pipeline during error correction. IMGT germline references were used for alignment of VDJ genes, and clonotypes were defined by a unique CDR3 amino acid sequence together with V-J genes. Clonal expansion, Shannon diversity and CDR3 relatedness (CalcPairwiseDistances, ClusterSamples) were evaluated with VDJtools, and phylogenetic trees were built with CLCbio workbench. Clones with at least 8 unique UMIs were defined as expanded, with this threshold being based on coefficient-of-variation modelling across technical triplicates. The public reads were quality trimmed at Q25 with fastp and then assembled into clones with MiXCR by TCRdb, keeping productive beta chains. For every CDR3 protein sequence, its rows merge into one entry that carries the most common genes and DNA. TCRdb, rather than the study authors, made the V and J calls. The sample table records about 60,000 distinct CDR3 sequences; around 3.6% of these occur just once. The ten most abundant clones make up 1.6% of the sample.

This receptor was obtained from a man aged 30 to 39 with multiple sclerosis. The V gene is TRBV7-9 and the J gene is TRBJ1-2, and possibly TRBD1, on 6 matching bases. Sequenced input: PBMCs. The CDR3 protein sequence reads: CASSLGAGGYTF. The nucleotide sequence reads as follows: TGTGCCAGCAGCTTGGGGGCGGGAGGCTACACCTTC.